The present entry profiles one T cell receptor beta chain with its context. The data were obtained in a study of blood T cell repertoires in COVID-19. Background on the study: Nucleic acid was either cDNA or gDNA, and it came from T cells, B-cell-depleted T cells, or PBMCs.

The CDR3 is made up of 15 amino acids. After removal of 1 base from V and 6 bases from J, the junction contained 3 bases not matched to a gene. The germline V gene encodes CDR1 LGHDT and CDR2 YNNKEL (reference sequence). Only in-frame clones appear in the TCRdb table, and some are missing; sequencing was by immunoSEQ multiplex PCR. The data contain around 400,000 clones, around 87% of them seen just once; the ten biggest clones take up about 2.3%. Material for sequencing was peripheral blood. This chain connects TRBV3-1 (or the pseudogene TRBV3-2) to TRBJ2-2, with 9 bases that match TRBD1. The TCR comes from a woman in her sixties or seventies with COVID-19, enrolled during active disease. The CDR3 protein is CASSQAHRGPGELFF. CDR3 nucleotide sequence: TGTGCCAGCAGCCAAGCGCACAGGGGGCCCGGGGAGCTGTTTTTT.